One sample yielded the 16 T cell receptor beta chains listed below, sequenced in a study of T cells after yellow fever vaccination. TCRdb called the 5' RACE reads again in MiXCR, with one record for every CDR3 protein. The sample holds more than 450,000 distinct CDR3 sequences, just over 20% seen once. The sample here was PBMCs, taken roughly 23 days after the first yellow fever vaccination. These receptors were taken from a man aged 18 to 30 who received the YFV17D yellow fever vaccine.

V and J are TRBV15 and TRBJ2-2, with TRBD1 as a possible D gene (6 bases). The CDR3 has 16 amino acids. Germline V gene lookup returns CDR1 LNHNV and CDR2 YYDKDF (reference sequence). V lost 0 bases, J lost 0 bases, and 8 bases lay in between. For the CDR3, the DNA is TGTGCCACCAGCAGAGACCGGACAGCGAACACCGGGGAGCTGTTTTTT. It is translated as CATSRDRTANTGELFF.

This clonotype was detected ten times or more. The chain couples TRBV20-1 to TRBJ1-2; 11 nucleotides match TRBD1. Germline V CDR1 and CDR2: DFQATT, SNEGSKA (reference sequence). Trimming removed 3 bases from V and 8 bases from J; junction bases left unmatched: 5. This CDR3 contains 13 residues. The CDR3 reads CSARDRGPWGYTF. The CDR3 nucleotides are TGCAGTGCTAGGGACAGGGGGCCCTGGGGCTACACCTTC.

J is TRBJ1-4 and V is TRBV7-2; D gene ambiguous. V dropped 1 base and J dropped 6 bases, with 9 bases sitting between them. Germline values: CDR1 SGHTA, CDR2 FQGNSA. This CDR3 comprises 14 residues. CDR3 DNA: TGTGCCAGCAGCTTAGGCGGGGAGGATGAAAAACTGTTTTTT. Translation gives CASSLGGEDEKLFF.

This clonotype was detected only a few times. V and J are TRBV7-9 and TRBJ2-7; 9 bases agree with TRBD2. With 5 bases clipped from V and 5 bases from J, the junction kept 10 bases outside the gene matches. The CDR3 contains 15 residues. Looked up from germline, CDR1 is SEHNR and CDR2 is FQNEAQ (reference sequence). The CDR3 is CASSILGLAFHEQYF. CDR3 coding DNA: TGTGCCAGCAGCATACTGGGACTAGCATTCCACGAGCAGTACTTC.

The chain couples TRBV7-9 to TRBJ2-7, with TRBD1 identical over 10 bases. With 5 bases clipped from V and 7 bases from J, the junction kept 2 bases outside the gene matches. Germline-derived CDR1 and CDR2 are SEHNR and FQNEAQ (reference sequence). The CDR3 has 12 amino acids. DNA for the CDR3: TGTGCCAGCAGCCGGACAGGGGGGGAGCAGTACGTC. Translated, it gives CASSRTGGEQYV.

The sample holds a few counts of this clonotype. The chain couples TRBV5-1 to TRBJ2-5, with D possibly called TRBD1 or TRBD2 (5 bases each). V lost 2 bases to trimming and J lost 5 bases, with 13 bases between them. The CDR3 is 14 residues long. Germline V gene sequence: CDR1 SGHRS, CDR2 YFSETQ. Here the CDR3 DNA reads TGCGCCAGCAGCTTCTCTTGGGACCGGGAGACCCAGTACTTC. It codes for CASSFSWDRETQYF. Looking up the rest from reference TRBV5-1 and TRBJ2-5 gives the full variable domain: KAGVTQTPRYLIKTRGQQVTLSCSPISGHRSVSWYQQTPGQGLQFLFEYFSETQRNKGNFPGRFSGRQFSNSRSEMNVSTLELGDSALYLCASSFSWDRETQYFGPGTRLLVL.

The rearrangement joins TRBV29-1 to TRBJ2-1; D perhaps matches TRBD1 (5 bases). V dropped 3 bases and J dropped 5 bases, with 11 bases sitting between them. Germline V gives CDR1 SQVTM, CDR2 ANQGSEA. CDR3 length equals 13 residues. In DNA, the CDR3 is TGCAGCGTTGACCGTACGACAGACAATGAGCAGTTCTTC. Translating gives CSVDRTTDNEQFF.

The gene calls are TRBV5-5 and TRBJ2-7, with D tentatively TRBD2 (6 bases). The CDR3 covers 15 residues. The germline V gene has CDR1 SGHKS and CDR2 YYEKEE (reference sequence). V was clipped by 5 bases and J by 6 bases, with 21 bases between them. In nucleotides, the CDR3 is TGTGCCAGCAGTCTTGGGACTCTCAGTGTTGGCGAGCAGTACTTC. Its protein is CASSLGTLSVGEQYF.

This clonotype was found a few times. CDR3 nucleotide sequence: TGTGCCAGCAGTCCTGGGTCCCATCACAATTCACCCCTCCACTTT. It codes for CASSPGSHHNSPLHF. The rearrangement joins TRBV12-3 or TRBV12-4 to TRBJ1-6; unclear D gene. Trimming left V 5 bases short and J 7 bases short, with 15 bases between. This CDR3 has 15 amino acids.

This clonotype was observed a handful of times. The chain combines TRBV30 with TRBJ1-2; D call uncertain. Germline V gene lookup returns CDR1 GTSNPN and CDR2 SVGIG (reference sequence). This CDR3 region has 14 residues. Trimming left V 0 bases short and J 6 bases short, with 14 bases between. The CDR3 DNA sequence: TGTGCCTGGAGTGTCGAAGTCCCACTCCATGGCTACACCTTC. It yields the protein CAWSVEVPLHGYTF. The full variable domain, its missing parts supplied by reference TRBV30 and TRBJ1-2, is SQTIHQWPATLVQPVGSPLSLECTVEGTSNPNLYWYRQAAGRGLQLLFYSVGIGQISSEVPQNLSASRPQDRQFILSSKKLLLSDSGFYLCAWSVEVPLHGYTFGSGTRLTVV.

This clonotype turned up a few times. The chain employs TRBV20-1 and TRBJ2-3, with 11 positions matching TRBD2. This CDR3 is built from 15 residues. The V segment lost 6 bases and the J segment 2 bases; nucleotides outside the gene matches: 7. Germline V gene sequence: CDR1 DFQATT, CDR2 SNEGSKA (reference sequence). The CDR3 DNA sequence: TGCAGTGCCAAGACTAGCGGGGAGCTCACAGATACGCAGTATTTT. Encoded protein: CSAKTSGELTDTQYF.

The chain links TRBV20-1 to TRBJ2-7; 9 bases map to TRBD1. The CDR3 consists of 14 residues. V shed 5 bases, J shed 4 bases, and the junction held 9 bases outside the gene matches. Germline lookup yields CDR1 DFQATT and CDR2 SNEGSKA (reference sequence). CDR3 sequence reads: CSAHPGQGRYEQYF. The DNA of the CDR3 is TGCAGTGCTCACCCCGGACAGGGGCGATACGAGCAGTACTTC.

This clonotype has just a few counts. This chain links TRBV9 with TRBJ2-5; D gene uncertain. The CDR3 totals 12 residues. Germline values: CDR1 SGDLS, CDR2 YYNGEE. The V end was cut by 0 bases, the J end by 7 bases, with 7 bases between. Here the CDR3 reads CASSVASGTQYF. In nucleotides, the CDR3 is TGTGCCAGCAGCGTAGCTTCGGGGACCCAGTACTTC.

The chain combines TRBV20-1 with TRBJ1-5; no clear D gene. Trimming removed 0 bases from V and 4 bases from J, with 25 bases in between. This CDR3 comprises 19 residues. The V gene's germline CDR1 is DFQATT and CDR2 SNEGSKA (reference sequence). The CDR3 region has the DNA TGCAGTGCTAGAGATAAAGGGAGGAGGGTTTCACAGCGGAATCAGCCCCAGCATTTT. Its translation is CSARDKGRRVSQRNQPQHF.

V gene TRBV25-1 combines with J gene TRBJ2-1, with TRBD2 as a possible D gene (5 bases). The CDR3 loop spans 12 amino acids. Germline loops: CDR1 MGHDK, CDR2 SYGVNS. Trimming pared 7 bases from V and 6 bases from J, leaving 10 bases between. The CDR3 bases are TGTGCCAGCAACTGGGGAGCCAATGAGCAGTTCTTC. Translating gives CASNWGANEQFF.

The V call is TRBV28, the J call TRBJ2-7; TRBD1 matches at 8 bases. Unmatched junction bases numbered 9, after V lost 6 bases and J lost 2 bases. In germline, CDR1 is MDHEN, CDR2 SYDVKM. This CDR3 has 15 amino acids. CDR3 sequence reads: CASSDGQGLAYEQYV. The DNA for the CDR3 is TGTGCCAGCAGCGACGGACAGGGTCTCGCCTACGAGCAGTACGTC.